This TCR beta chain was sequenced for a study of OX40 agonist ivuxolimab in advanced cancers. Generated by immunoSEQ multiplex PCR, the TCRdb table keeps only in-frame clones and is missing some. Of under 90,000 clones listed, approximately 89% are singletons. The germline gives CDR1 SGHTA, CDR2 FQGNSA. Trimming took 5 bases from V and 3 from J; bases not matched to a gene: 9. This CDR3 has 15 amino acids. The chain couples TRBV7-2 to TRBJ1-1; 7 nucleotides match TRBD1. Specimen: CD4+ or CD8+ T cells sorted from blood, collected in a trial of the OX40 agonist ivuxolimab. The clonotype was recovered from an adult with an advanced solid tumor such as melanoma, head and neck, liver or kidney cancer. The CDR3 sequence is CASSHLDRAHTEAFF. CDR3 bases: TGTGCCAGCAGCCACCTTGACAGGGCCCACACTGAAGCTTTCTTT.